This T cell receptor beta chain stems from a study of molecular identifiers for immune sequencing clone quantification. Study results and caveats: Barcode sharing among identical TCR molecules could make large clones appear smaller. Clones of above 20 RNA copies carried over 97% of effector molecules; in naive cells they carried under 1%.

TCRdb reprocessed the PCR reads via MiXCR and lists one record per CDR3 protein. The sample holds more than 450,000 distinct CDR3 sequences; approximately 25% are singletons and the top ten take around 0.78%. The germline V gene has CDR1 SGHTA and CDR2 FQGNSA. CDR3 size: 14 residues. The V gene lost 2 bases and the J gene lost 5 bases, with 13 bases spanning the gap. There are many counts of this clonotype. The antigen remains unidentified. Sorting was used to obtain naive CD8 T cells (CD8+CD4-CCR7+CD45RA+). What was sequenced was naive CD8+ T cells from blood, with Jurkat cell RNA spiked in. Subset specified: FACS-sorted CD8+CD4-CCR7+CD45RA+ naive T cells. V usage is TRBV7-2 and J usage is TRBJ2-7; D is tentatively TRBD1 or TRBD2 (5 bases each). The clonotype comes from a human donor in good health. Some libraries in this study had Jurkat cell RNA spiked in. DNA of the CDR3: TGTGCCAGCAGCTTAATCCAGGGAGAACACGAGCAGTACTTC. The encoded protein is CASSLIQGEHEQYF. Looking up the rest from reference TRBV7-2 and TRBJ2-7 gives the full variable domain: GAGVSQSPSNKVTEKGKDVELRCDPISGHTALYWYRQSLGQGLEFLIYFQGNSAPDKSGLPSDRFSAERTGGSVSTLTIQRTQQEDSAVYLCASSLIQGEHEQYFGPGTRLTVT.